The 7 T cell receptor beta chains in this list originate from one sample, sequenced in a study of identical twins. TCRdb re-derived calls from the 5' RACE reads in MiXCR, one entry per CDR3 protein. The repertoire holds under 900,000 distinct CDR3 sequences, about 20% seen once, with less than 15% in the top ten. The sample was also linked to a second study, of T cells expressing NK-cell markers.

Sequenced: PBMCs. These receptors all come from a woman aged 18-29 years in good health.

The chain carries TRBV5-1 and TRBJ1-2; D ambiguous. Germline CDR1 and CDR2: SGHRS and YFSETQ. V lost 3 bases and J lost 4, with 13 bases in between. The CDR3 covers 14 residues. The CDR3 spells CASSSEEDSYGYTF. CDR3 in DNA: TGCGCCAGCAGCTCGGAGGAAGACTCCTATGGCTACACCTTC.

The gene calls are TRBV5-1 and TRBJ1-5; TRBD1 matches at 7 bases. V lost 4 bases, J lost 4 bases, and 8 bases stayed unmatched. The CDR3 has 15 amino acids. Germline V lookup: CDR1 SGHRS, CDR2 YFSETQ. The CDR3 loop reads CASSPQGQENQPQHF. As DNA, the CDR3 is TGCGCCAGCAGCCCCCAAGGACAGGAGAATCAGCCCCAGCATTTT.

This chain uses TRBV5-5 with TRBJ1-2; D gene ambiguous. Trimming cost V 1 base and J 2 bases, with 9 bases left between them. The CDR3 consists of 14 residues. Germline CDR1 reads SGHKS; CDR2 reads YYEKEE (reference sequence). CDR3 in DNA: TGTGCCAGCAGCTTGATCCGTCAGAACTATGGCTACACCTTC. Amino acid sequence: CASSLIRQNYGYTF. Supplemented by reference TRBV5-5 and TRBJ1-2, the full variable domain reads DAGVTQSPTHLIKTRGQQVTLRCSPISGHKSVSWYQQVLGQGPQFIFQYYEKEERGRGNFPDRFSARQFPNYSSELNVNALLLGDSALYLCASSLIRQNYGYTFGSGTRLTVV.

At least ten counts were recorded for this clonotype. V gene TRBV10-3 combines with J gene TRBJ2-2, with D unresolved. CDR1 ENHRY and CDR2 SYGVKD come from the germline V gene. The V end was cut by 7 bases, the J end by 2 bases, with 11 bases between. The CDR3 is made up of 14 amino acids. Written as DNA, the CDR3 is TGTGCCATCAATGATCTCCTAAACACCGGGGAGCTGTTTTTT. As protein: CAINDLLNTGELFF.

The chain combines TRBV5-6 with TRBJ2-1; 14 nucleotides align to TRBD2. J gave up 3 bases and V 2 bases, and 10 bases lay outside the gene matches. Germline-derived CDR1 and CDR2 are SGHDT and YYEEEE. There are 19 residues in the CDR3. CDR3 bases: TGTGCCAGCAGCTTAAGGACTAGCGGGAGGAGGGGACTCTACAATGAGCAGTTCTTC. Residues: CASSLRTSGRRGLYNEQFF.

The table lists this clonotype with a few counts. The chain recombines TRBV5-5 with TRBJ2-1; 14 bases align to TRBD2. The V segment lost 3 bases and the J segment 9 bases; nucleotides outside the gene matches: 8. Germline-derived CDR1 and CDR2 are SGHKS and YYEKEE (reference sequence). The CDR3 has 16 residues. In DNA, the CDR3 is TGTGCCAGCAGCTGGGGGGGGACTAGCGGGAGAATTGAGCAGTTCTTC. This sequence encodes CASSWGGTSGRIEQFF.

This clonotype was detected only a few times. The CDR3 is CASSFGTTNTGELFF. The CDR3 coding sequence is TGTGCCAGCAGTTTTGGGACTACGAACACCGGGGAGCTGTTTTTT. The chain joins TRBV12-3 or TRBV12-4 to TRBJ2-2, with TRBD2 matching over 7 bases. The CDR3 is 15 amino acids. With 3 bases clipped from V and 0 bases from J, the junction kept 1 base outside the gene matches.